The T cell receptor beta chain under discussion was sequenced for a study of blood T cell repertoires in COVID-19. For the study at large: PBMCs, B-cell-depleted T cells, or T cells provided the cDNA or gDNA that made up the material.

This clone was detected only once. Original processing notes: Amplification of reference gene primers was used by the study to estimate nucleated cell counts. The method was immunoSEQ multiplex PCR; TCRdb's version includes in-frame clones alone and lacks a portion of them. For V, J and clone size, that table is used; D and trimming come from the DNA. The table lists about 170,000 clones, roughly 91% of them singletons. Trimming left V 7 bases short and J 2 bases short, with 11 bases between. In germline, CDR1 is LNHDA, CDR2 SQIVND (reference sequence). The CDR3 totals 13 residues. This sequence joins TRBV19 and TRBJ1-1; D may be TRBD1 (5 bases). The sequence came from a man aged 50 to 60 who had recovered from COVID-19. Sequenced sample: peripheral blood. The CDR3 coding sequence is TGTGCCAGTAACCGGGGGGGTAACACTGAAGCTTTCTTT. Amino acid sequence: CASNRGGNTEAFF.